This T cell receptor beta chain stems from a study of blood T cell repertoires in COVID-19. The protocol was immunoSEQ multiplex PCR, while the TCRdb copy is restricted to in-frame clones and leaves out a portion. The sample yields a few hundred thousand clones, 89% seen once. Cohort allocation depended upon clinical history that participants reported. This clonotype was sampled from a woman aged 40-49 years who had recovered from COVID-19. The sequencing input was PBMCs or T cells enriched from blood (not recorded which).

CDR3 protein: CASSRTSSYEQYF. The CDR3 DNA sequence: TGTGCCAGCTCACGGACTAGCTCCTACGAGCAGTACTTC. The chain carries TRBV18 and TRBJ2-7, with TRBD2 identical over 7 bases. The CDR3 is 13 residues long. Germline lookup yields CDR1 KGHSH and CDR2 LQKENI. Trimming at V came to 4 bases and at J to 0 bases, leaving 0 bases not matched to a gene.